This T cell receptor beta chain was sequenced for a study of control samples from healthy donors and cancer patients (dated by TCRdb to 2019 to 2021). The library came from the immunoSEQ multiplex PCR assay. Not all clones reach the TCRdb copy of this immuneACCESS table, which keeps in-frame sequences only. Checked studies attribute under half of the gap to unresolved V genes and leave the rest unexplained. The table for this sample lists some 89,000 clones; about 84% of them were counted only once. The ten largest clones capture approximately 2.1% of the sample. About this clone itself: Its antigen is not yet known. No qualities accompany the bases; no much larger clone lies one base away.

From the cysteine through the phenylalanine, the CDR3 covers 16 amino acids. Of the read, only the CDR3 DNA is kept; its 48 bases are in frame from base 1. The trim is 11 bases for V and 2 bases for J, with a gap of 19 bases between the germline ends. The CDR1 and CDR2 encoded by the germline V gene (reference sequence) are SEHNR and FQNEAQ. The chain is made from TRBV7-9 and TRBJ2-6; a tentative D call is TRBD2 (5 bases match). The sample comprised blood. The TCR sequence derives from a woman aged 40-49 years in good health. The DNA is as follows: TGTGCCTTGGGAAAGGGATTACTAGCTGGGGCCAACGTCCTGACTTTC. Its protein reads: CALGKGLLAGANVLTF.